This T cell receptor beta chain was identified in a study of long-term antiretroviral therapy in people with HIV. In germline, CDR1 is SSHAT, CDR2 FNYEAQ (reference sequence). The CDR3 length is 13 residues. On this clone: The germline gene is not matched at one end of the junction; a read error may be the cause.

Survey-level immunoSEQ v3.0 assays were run. The repertoire was sequenced with immunoSEQ multiplex PCR; TCRdb's copy has only in-frame clones and lacks some. The table lists fewer than 30,000 clones, over 80% of them singletons. The sample consisted of unsorted PBMCs, taken 2.7 to 2.8 years after starting antiretroviral therapy. The sequence was obtained from a man aged 25 to 45 with HIV. The V gene is TRBV7-7, the J gene TRBJ2-1, with 7 positions matching TRBD2. The CDR3 DNA is TGTGCTAGCAGCTTATTAGGGAGGGATGAGCAGTTCTTC. It codes for CASSLLGRDEQFF. The full variable domain, in which reference TRBV7-7 and TRBJ2-1 provide the parts outside the CDR3, is GAGVSQSPRYKVTKRGQDVTLRCDPISSHATLYWYQQALGQGPEFLTYFNYEAQPDKSGLPSDRFSAERPEGSISTLTIQRTEQRDSAMYRCASSLLGRDEQFFGPGTRLTVL.